Reported below is one T cell receptor (beta chain). The table lists this clone with a count of one. The antigen this receptor binds is unknown. There are no base qualities to consult, and no much larger clone falls within one base. The sample belongs to a study of blood T cell repertoires in COVID-19 (dated by TCRdb to between 2020 and 2021). Regarding the research as a whole: Samples from collaborators originated in the United States, Italy and Spain and spanned both the acute and convalescent phases of COVID-19. The prospective study material was composed of cDNA or gDNA derived from T cells, B-cell-depleted T cells, or PBMCs. The dataset comprised deeply sampled blood TCRbeta repertoires from subjects exposed to, actively infected with, or recovered from COVID-19. The repertoires were released in a freely available public database meant as a resource for research on the immune response to SARS-CoV-2. Samples came from the ongoing ImmuneRACE study (first 160 participants) plus 1,254 subjects from 6 global collaborators. Nearly every sample came with metadata listing a de-identified subject ID, COVID-19 status, age in years and sex. Where available, HLA class I and class II types were taken from metadata supplied by the sample provider and were not determined by assay-based typing. Summary of the overall study and its limitations: The amount of clinical and demographic metadata varied by source and participant and was provided uncurated.

TCRbeta CDR3 regions were amplified from genomic DNA by means of the immunoSEQ Assay, a bias-controlled multiplex PCR. In the paper's pipeline: The number of nucleated cells in each sample was estimated from the amplification of reference gene primers within the assay. To quantify the absolute abundance of each unique TCRbeta CDR3 rearrangement, sequence reads were collapsed and filtered. For each sample, productive Simpson clonality was calculated by taking the square root of Simpson's diversity index across productive rearrangements. TCRdb holds this immuneACCESS table with in-frame rearrangements only. Some clones are missing; in checked studies, unresolved V genes explain under half, and the rest has no known cause. V, J and clone size were drawn from that table, and D and trimming were deduced from the DNA. Counted in this sample were hundreds of thousands of clones; around 86% of them appeared once. The leading ten clones occupy 3% of the sample.

The collaborating institutions used their own protocols to collect whole blood in K2EDTA tubes. For TCRbeta analysis, collaborator samples were shipped as frozen whole blood, as isolated PBMCs, or as DNA extracted from either sample type. The receptor comes from a human donor in a cohort sampled during active COVID-19. The sequenced material came from peripheral blood.

The nucleotide sequence is TGCGCCAGCAGCTCGGTAGCGGGGGGGCGATACAATGAGCAGTTCTTC. This sequence encodes CASSSVAGGRYNEQFF. The rearranged chain carries TRBV5-1 and TRBJ2-1, and 11 junctional nucleotides match TRBD2. The CDR3 starts with the cysteine, ends with the phenylalanine, and has 16 residues. Solely the CDR3 DNA is kept, with 48 bases framed from the first base. CDR1 is given as SGHRS and CDR2 as YFSETQ, both from the germline V gene. Clipping removes 3 bases from V and 4 bases from J, with 6 as the unmatched junction base count.